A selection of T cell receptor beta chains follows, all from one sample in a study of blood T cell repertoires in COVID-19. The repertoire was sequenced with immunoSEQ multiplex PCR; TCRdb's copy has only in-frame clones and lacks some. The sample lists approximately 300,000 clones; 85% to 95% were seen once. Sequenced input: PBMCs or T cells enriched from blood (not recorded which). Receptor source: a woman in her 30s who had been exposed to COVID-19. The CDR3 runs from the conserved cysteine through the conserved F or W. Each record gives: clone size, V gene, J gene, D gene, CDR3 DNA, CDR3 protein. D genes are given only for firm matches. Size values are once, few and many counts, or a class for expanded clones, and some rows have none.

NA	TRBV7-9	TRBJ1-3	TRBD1	TGTGCCAGCAGTCGCCGACAGGGGAACATATATTTT	CASSRRQGNIYF
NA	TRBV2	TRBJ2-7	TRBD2	TGTGCCAGCATCTCGGCGGGGGGGCCTTCTTACGAGCAGTACTTC	CASISAGGPSYEQYF
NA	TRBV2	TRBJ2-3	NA	TGTGCCAGCTTCATCGGGTCTCACGATACGCAGTATTTT	CASFIGSHDTQYF
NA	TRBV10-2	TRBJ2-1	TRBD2	TGCGCCAGCAGCGTTCCGGGACTAGGTGAGCAGTTCTTC	CASSVPGLGEQFF
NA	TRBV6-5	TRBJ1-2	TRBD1	TGTGCCAGCTTCGACAGGGCCGGTTTTTATGGCTACACCTTC	CASFDRAGFYGYTF
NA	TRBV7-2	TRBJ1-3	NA	TGTGCCAGCAGCTTAGCCCACAACTCTGGAAACACCATATATTTT	CASSLAHNSGNTIYF
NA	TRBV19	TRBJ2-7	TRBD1	TGTGCCAGTAGTTCAGGACAGGGGGCGTACGAGCAGTACTTC	CASSSGQGAYEQYF
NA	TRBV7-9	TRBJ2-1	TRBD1	TGTGCCAGCATGGACAGGGTTCACAATGAGCAGTTCTTC	CASMDRVHNEQFF
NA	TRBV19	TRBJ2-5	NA	TGTGCCAGTAGTGACCTCGTGGGCGAGACCCAGTACTTC	CASSDLVGETQYF
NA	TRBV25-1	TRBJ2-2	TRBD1	TGTGCCAGCGGGGGACAGGGGGACACCGGGGAGCTGTTTTTT	CASGGQGDTGELFF
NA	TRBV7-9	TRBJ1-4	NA	TGTGCCACCCACGGGGCAGGGGATTGGTCTCCTAATGAAAAACTGTTTTTT	CATHGAGDWSPNEKLFF
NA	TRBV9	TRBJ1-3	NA	TGTGCCAGCAGCCTCACGATGGGGGGGCCTGGAAACACCATATATTTT	CASSLTMGGPGNTIYF
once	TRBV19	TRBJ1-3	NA	TGTGCCAGTAGTATAAGAACAGGGAACTCTGGAAACACCATATATTTT	CASSIRTGNSGNTIYF
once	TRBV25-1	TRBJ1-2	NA	TGTGCCAGCAGTGAAGTCTTCCGGTATGGCTACACCTTC	CASSEVFRYGYTF
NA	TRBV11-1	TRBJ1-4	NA	TGTGCCAGCCGGGGGACCCCTGGCGAAAAACTGTTTTTT	CASRGTPGEKLFF
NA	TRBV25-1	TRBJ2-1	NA	TGTGCCAGCAGTGGAACCGGGGGCTACAATGAGCAGTTCTTC	CASSGTGGYNEQFF
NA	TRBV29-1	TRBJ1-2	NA	TGCAGCGTTGATGGGGAAAGGCAGGGCGACTATGGCTACACCTTC	CSVDGERQGDYGYTF
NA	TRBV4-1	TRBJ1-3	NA	TGCGCCAGCAGCCAAGTGAGAGGGTTTGGAAACACCATATATTTT	CASSQVRGFGNTIYF
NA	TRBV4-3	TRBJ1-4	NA	TGCGCCAGCAGCCAAGAGGTCAGCGACGCAACTAATGAAAAACTGTTTTTT	CASSQEVSDATNEKLFF
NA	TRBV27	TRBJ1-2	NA	TGTGCCAGCAGTGAGAGGGCGAGCTATGGCTACACCTTC	CASSERASYGYTF
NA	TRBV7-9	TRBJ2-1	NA	TGTGCCAGCAGTACGACAGCTCCAGGGTACAATGAGCAGTTCTTC	CASSTTAPGYNEQFF
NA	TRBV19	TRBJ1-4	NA	TGTGCCAGTAGTGCTACAGGGCGGGTGAATGAAAAACTGTTTTTT	CASSATGRVNEKLFF
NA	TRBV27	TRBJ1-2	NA	TGTGCCAGCAAAGACGGAGGGGGGGCTGATGGCTACACCTTC	CASKDGGGADGYTF
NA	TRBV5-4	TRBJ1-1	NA	TGTGCCAGCAGCTTGGGGCGGAGCATGAACACTGAAGCTTTCTTT	CASSLGRSMNTEAFF
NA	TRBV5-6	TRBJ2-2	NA	TGTGCCAGCAGCTTGTACCAGGCGAACACCGGGGAGCTGTTTTTT	CASSLYQANTGELFF
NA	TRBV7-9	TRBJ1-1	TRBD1	TGTGCCAGCAGCTTGACAGGGGTTGCTGAAGCTTTCTTT	CASSLTGVAEAFF
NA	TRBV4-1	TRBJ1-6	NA	TGCGCCAGCAGCCTTATCCACTCGGGGGGTTCACCCCTCCACTTT	CASSLIHSGGSPLHF
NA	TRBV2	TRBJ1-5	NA	TGTGCCAGTCGGACAGTGGGCAATCAGCCCCAGCATTTT	CASRTVGNQPQHF
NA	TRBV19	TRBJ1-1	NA	TGTGCCAGTAGTATAGGCCCGGGGATGAACACTGAGGCTTTCTTT	CASSIGPGMNTEAFF
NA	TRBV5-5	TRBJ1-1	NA	TGTGCCAGCACTCGAGAGGGAGCCTTGAAGGCTTTCTTT	CASTREGALKAFF
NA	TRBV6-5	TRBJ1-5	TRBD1	TGTGCCAGCAGTTCCGGACAGGGAGGTCAGCCCCAGCATTTT	CASSSGQGGQPQHF
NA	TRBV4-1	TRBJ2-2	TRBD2	TGCGCCAGCAGGTGGACTAGCGGGGGGCGGAACACCGGGGAGCTGTTTTTT	CASRWTSGGRNTGELFF
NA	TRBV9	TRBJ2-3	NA	TGTGCCAGCAGCGGCGGGGTCCATGGCACAGATACGCAGTATTTT	CASSGGVHGTDTQYF
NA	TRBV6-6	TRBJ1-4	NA	TGTGCCAGCGTAGCTCGGTCCAATGAAAAACTGTTTTTT	CASVARSNEKLFF
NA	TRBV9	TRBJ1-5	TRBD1	TGTGCCAGCAGTAAGGGACAGGGTACAAATCAGCCCCAGCATTTT	CASSKGQGTNQPQHF
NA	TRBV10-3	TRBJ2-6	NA	TGTGCCATGGGAGGCTCCACCTCTGGGGCCAACGTCCTGACTTTC	CAMGGSTSGANVLTF
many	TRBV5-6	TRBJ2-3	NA	TGTGCCAGCAGCCTCAGGGGTACAGATACGCAGTATTTT	CASSLRGTDTQYF
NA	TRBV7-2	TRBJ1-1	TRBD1	TGTGCCAGCAGTCTGATTGTGGGGACAGGGGTGAACACTGAAGCTTTCTTT	CASSLIVGTGVNTEAFF
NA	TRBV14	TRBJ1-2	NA	TGTGCCAGCAGTCCTATGGGAGAGTACACAGGGTTGGATGGCTACACCTTC	CASSPMGEYTGLDGYTF
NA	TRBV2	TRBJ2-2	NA	TGTGCCAGCTTTGGCGGAGGGCGGGAGCTGTTTTTT	CASFGGGRELFF
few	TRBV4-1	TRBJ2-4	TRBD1	TGCGCCAGCAGCCTCATAGGAGAGGGGGCAGGAAACATTCAGTACTTC	CASSLIGEGAGNIQYF
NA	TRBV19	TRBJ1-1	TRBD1	TGTGCCAGTAGTAGGGACAGGGACACTGAAGCTTTCTTT	CASSRDRDTEAFF
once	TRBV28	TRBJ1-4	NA	TGTGCCAGCAGCCCCCTCGCCGGAAAACTGTTTTTT	CASSPLAGKLFF
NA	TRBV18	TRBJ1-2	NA	TGTGCCAGCTCACCCCAGGGCGCTGGTGGCTACACCTTC	CASSPQGAGGYTF
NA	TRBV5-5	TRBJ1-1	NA	TGTGCCAGCATCTTCCACCTTACACCGAACACTGAAGCTTTCTTT	CASIFHLTPNTEAFF
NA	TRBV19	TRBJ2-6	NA	TGTGCCAGTAGTACAGGGCACTGGGCTGGGGCCAACGTCCTGACTTTC	CASSTGHWAGANVLTF
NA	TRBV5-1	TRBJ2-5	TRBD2	TGCGCCAGCAGTTTACGATCGCGGGGGGGAGGAGAGACCCAGTACTTC	CASSLRSRGGGETQYF
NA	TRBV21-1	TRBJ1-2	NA	TGTGCCAGCAGCAAAAATCTCCGGGGGGGTACCTTC	CASSKNLRGGTF
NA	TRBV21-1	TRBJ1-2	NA	TGTGCCAGCAGCAAAACCGGGGGCACAGGGGCTGGCTACACCTTC	CASSKTGGTGAGYTF
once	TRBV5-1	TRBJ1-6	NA	TGCGCCAGCAGCTTGGATGTGGGATCAGGACAACCCCTCCACTTT	CASSLDVGSGQPLHF
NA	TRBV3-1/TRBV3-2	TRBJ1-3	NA	TGTGCCAGCAGCCAAAGGCGGGGAAACACCATATATTTT	CASSQRRGNTIYF
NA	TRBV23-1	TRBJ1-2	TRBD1	TGCGCCAGCAGTCAACTGCCGGGACAGGGACTAGATGGCATGGACTATGGCTACACCTTC	CASSQLPGQGLDGMDYGYTF
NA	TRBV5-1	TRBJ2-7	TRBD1	TGCGCCAGCAGGGGACAGGGGTCCTCCTACGAGCAGTACTTC	CASRGQGSSYEQYF
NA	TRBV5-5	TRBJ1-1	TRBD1	TGTGCCAGCAGCTTGGGTTACAGGGGAATGAACACTGAAGCTTTCTTT	CASSLGYRGMNTEAFF